This T cell receptor beta chain was recovered during a study of control samples from healthy donors and cancer patients. Assay used: immunoSEQ multiplex PCR; TCRdb lists only in-frame clones, some missing. The sample includes 150,000 or so clones, roughly 90% of them seen just once. This CDR3 is built from 14 residues. V lost 6 bases and J lost 5, with 14 bases in between. Germline V lookup: CDR1 MNHEY, CDR2 SMNVEV (reference sequence). This clone has more than one count but fewer than ten. The receptor's source is a man aged 25-40 years in good health. V usage is TRBV27 and J usage is TRBJ1-5; the D gene is possibly TRBD1 (5 bases). The specimen sequenced was blood. The CDR3 region is CASSRGDGYQPQHF. DNA of the CDR3: TGTGCCAGCAGCCGGGGGGACGGTTATCAGCCCCAGCATTTT.